The 15 T cell receptor beta chains listed next were all sequenced from one sample in a study of early T cells in non-severe SARS-CoV-2 infection. TCRdb passed the 5' RACE reads through MiXCR, listing each CDR3 protein once. The sample comprises 25,000 to 30,000 distinct CDR3 sequences, 4.4% of which are singletons, and about 10% rests with the top ten. Sequenced input: whole blood. These receptor sequences come from an adult who was a healthcare worker with PCR-confirmed SARS-CoV-2 infection or an uninfected control (not recorded which).

This clonotype has at least ten counts. This chain links TRBV7-3 with TRBJ2-1, with D unresolved. The CDR3 loop spans 13 amino acids. Germline loops: CDR1 SGHTA, CDR2 FQGTGA. Trimming cost V 3 bases and J 6 bases, with 9 bases left between them. For the CDR3, the DNA is TGTGCCAGCAGCTTGGGCAAACTCAATGAGCAGTTCTTC. Translating gives CASSLGKLNEQFF.

This clonotype showed up many times. For the CDR3, the DNA is TGTGCCAGCAGCCCGAGGGACACGAGGGCCACAGATACGCAGTATTTT. Translated: CASSPRDTRATDTQYF. The chain is built from TRBV27 and TRBJ2-3; maybe TRBD1 (6 bases). CDR1 and CDR2 (germline): MNHEY, SMNVEV (reference sequence). Trimming cost V 6 bases and J 2 bases, with 18 bases left between them. The CDR3 extends over 16 amino acids.

The table lists this clonotype with many counts. The CDR3 DNA is TGTGCCAGCTCTTGGGACGCTAACTATGGCTACACCTTC. This gives the protein CASSWDANYGYTF. V is TRBV2 and J is TRBJ1-2, with D perhaps matching TRBD1 (5 bases). Germline CDR1 is SNHLY and CDR2 is FYNNEI. This CDR3 is built from 13 residues. V was pared by 8 bases and J by 0 bases, with 10 bases between.

The chain joins TRBV18 to TRBJ2-3, with 10 nucleotides matching TRBD1. Germline-derived CDR1 and CDR2 are KGHSH and LQKENI. V lost 5 bases to trimming and J lost 4 bases; unmatched junction nucleotides: 6. The CDR3 is made up of 15 amino acids. CDR3 in amino acids: CASSGWDRGADTQYF. The CDR3 region has the DNA TGTGCCAGCTCAGGCTGGGACAGGGGTGCAGATACGCAGTATTTT. Complete variable domain (other parts from reference TRBV18 and TRBJ2-3): NAGVMQNPRHLVRRRGQEARLRCSPMKGHSHVYWYRQLPEEGLKFMVYLQKENIIDESGMPKERFSAEFPKEGPSILRIQQVVRGDSAAYFCASSGWDRGADTQYFGPGTRLTVL.

This clonotype turned up a few times. V usage is TRBV29-1 and J usage is TRBJ2-1, with TRBD1 as a possible D gene (6 bases). With 5 bases removed from V and 6 bases from J, the gap between germline ends came to 17 bases. This CDR3 spans 14 amino acids. The germline V gene encodes CDR1 SQVTM and CDR2 ANQGSEA. In nucleotides, the CDR3 is TGCAGCGTTTACACAGGGCTCCAGGCCAATGAGCAGTTCTTC. Translating gives CSVYTGLQANEQFF.

The sample holds many counts of this clonotype. The V gene is TRBV20-1, the J gene TRBJ2-3; 9 positions agree with TRBD1. In germline, CDR1 is DFQATT, CDR2 SNEGSKA (reference sequence). This CDR3 has 16 amino acids. Trimming cost V 2 bases and J 3 bases; bases outside gene matches: 9. The CDR3 DNA sequence: TGCAGTGCTAGAAGGGACAGGGCTGGGGGTACAGATACGCAGTATTTT. This encodes CSARRDRAGGTDTQYF.

This clonotype was seen many times. The V call is TRBV19, the J call TRBJ2-3; D not resolved. V gave up 3 bases and J gave up 1 base, with 5 bases separating them. The germline V gene encodes CDR1 LNHDA and CDR2 SQIVND (reference sequence). CDR3 size: 13 residues. The CDR3 loop is CASSIPGTDTQYF. In DNA form, the CDR3 reads TGTGCCAGTAGTATCCCCGGCACAGATACGCAGTATTTT.

This clonotype was recorded at least ten times. The genes are TRBV11-2 and TRBJ2-5; the D gene is possibly TRBD2 (6 bases). V lost 0 bases, J lost 4 bases, and 6 bases lay in between. The germline gives CDR1 SGHAT, CDR2 FQNNGV. The CDR3 length is 13 residues. The CDR3 DNA reads as TGTGCCAGCAGCTTAGAAGCGGGAGAGACCCAGTACTTC. Its translation is CASSLEAGETQYF.

This clonotype was seen repeatedly, ten times or more. The chain uses TRBV6-5 and TRBJ1-5; D not certain. Trimming left V 6 bases short and J 0 bases short, with 12 bases between. The CDR3 has 15 amino acids. Germline V gives CDR1 MNHEY, CDR2 SVGAGI. In DNA, the CDR3 is TGTGCCAGCAGAATACAGATTTATAGCAATCAGCCCCAGCATTTT. As protein: CASRIQIYSNQPQHF.

This clonotype was seen ten or more times. V usage is TRBV7-2 and J usage is TRBJ2-1, with TRBD2 as a possible D gene (5 bases). Per the germline V gene, CDR1 is SGHTA and CDR2 is FQGNSA. The CDR3 consists of 14 residues. V gave up 5 bases and J gave up 3 bases, with 11 bases separating them. The CDR3 DNA reads as TGTGCCAGCAGCCTCATGAGGGACTACAATGAGCAGTTCTTC. This translates into CASSLMRDYNEQFF. The full variable domain, rest sourced from reference TRBV7-2 and TRBJ2-1, is GAGVSQSPSNKVTEKGKDVELRCDPISGHTALYWYRQSLGQGLEFLIYFQGNSAPDKSGLPSDRFSAERTGGSVSTLTIQRTQQEDSAVYLCASSLMRDYNEQFFGPGTRLTVL.

Ten or more counts support this clonotype. The CDR3 nucleotides are TGTGCCAGCAGCTTACATAGCAATCAGCCCCAGCATTTT. Its translation: CASSLHSNQPQHF. V usage is TRBV7-9 and J usage is TRBJ1-5; D not resolved. The germline V and J ends were trimmed by 2 bases and 0 bases, with 2 bases remaining between them. Germline values: CDR1 SEHNR, CDR2 FQNEAQ (reference sequence). The CDR3 is 13 amino acids. Based on the CDR3 plus reference TRBV7-9 and TRBJ1-5, the full variable domain is DTGVSQNPRHKITKRGQNVTFRCDPISEHNRLYWYRQTLGQGPEFLTYFQNEAQLEKSRLLSDRFSAERPKGSFSTLEIQRTEQGDSAMYLCASSLHSNQPQHFGDGTRLSIL.

The chain employs TRBV2 and TRBJ1-1, with TRBD1 identical over 7 bases. Unmatched junction bases numbered 12, after V lost 6 bases and J lost 8 bases. This CDR3 spans 14 amino acids. Looked up from germline, CDR1 is SNHLY and CDR2 is FYNNEI. Here the CDR3 DNA reads TGTGCCAGCAGGAAACCGGAGACAGGGTCGGAAGCTTTCTTT. Residues: CASRKPETGSEAFF.

This clonotype was detected only a few times. This chain joins TRBV4-3 and TRBJ2-1; no definite D call. The CDR3 spans 14 residues. The V and J ends lost 1 base and 10 bases respectively, with 14 bases between them. Germline V gene sequence: CDR1 LGHNA, CDR2 YSLEER. Here the CDR3 DNA reads TGCGCCAGCAGCCAAGGGCGCCGCTCTGACGAGCAGTTCTTC. It encodes CASSQGRRSDEQFF.

This clonotype occurred a few times. The chain carries TRBV5-5 and TRBJ1-2, with TRBD1 matching 10 bases. V gave up 4 bases and J gave up 2 bases; unmatched junction bases: 5. The CDR3 length is 15 residues. Germline loops: CDR1 SGHKS, CDR2 YYEKEE (reference sequence). The CDR3 sequence is CASSLDRGQNYGYTF. CDR3 nucleotides: TGTGCCAGCAGCCTAGACAGGGGGCAGAACTATGGCTACACCTTC.

This clonotype has a count of ten or more. The CDR3 DNA is TGTGCCAGCAGTTATCACCCCTACGAGCAGTACTTC. Amino acid sequence: CASSYHPYEQYF. The chain recombines TRBV28 with TRBJ2-7; D is uncertain. Germline CDR1 reads MDHEN; CDR2 reads SYDVKM. V shed 4 bases and J shed 2 bases, with 6 bases lying between them. This CDR3 has 12 residues. Combining the CDR3 with reference TRBV28 and TRBJ2-7 gives the whole variable domain DVKVTQSSRYLVKRTGEKVFLECVQDMDHENMFWYRQDPGLGLRLIYFSYDVKMKEKGDIPEGYSVSREKKERFSLILESASTNQTSMYLCASSYHPYEQYFGPGTRLTVT.